What follows is one TCR beta chain and its context. The antigen is unknown. Germline V CDR1 and CDR2: KGHSH, LQKENI. The CDR3 extends over 14 amino acids. Trimming took off 0 bases at V and 0 bases at J, with 6 bases between the two ends. The data belong to a study of T cell responses to AZD1222 COVID-19 vaccine. Study-wide points: After the peak T cell response, and only then, were repertoires sampled. Distributed over spike, vaccine-associated CD4 TCRs predominated at 160-218 and 743-854.

The method was immunoSEQ multiplex PCR; TCRdb's version includes in-frame clones alone and lacks a portion of them. The sample lists about 59,000 clones; approximately 92% were seen once. This receptor was obtained from an adult who received the AZD1222 COVID-19 vaccine. This chain links TRBV18 with TRBJ2-7; TRBD2 might be the D (5 bases). The sequencing used peripheral blood, collected 28 days after the second AZD1222 dose. The CDR3 loop reads CASSPPGSSYEQYF. As DNA, the CDR3 is TGTGCCAGCTCACCACCAGGGAGCTCCTACGAGCAGTACTTC.